This TCR beta chain was recovered during a study of shared clonotypes between healthy human individuals. Overall study results and limits: The generation probabilities recorded for non-shared clonotypes fell below those of clonotypes shared by all four donors. Among a handful of donors, roughly 5% of naive CD4 clonotypes were found in common. Limitation of the genetic and exposure-history diversity represented came from the few donors.

Concerning this clone: Its antigen is not identified.

The table came from immunoSEQ multiplex PCR; TCRdb's copy has only in-frame clones and leaves some out. The repertoire holds a few million clones, around 94% seen once, with over 0.12% in the top ten. The length of the CDR3 is 15 residues. Sequenced sample: naive CD4+ T cells sorted from blood. Subset denoted: CD45RA+ positively selected. The chain joins TRBV21-1 to TRBJ2-5. TRBV21-1 constitutes a pseudogene. The receptor's source is a man younger than 30 in good health. The CDR3 spells CASIPRAGTQETQYF. DNA of the CDR3: TGTGCCAGCATCCCCAGGGCCGGGACCCAAGAGACCCAGTACTTC.